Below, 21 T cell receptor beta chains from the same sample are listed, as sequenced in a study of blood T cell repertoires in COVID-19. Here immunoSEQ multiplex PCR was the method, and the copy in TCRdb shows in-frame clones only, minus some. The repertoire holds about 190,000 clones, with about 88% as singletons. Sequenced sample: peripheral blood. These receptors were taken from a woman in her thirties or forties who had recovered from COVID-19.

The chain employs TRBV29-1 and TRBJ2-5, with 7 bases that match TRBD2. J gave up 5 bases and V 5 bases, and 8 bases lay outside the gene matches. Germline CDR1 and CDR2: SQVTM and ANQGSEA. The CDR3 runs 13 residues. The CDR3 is CSVPFSGGETQYF. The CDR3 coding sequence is TGCAGCGTTCCGTTCTCCGGGGGGGAGACCCAGTACTTC.

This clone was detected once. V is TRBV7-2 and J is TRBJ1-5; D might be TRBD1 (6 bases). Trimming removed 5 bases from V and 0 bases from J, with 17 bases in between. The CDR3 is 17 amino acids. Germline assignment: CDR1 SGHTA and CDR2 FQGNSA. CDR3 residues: CASSQGGGLLSNQPQHF. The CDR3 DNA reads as TGTGCCAGCAGCCAAGGGGGGGGGCTTCTTAGCAATCAGCCCCAGCATTTT.

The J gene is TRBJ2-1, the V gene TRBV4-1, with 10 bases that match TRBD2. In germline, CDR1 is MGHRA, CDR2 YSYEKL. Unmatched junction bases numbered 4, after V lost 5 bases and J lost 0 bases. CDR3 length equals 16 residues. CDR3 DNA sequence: TGCGCCAGCAGCGACCCTAGCGGGAGCTCCTACAATGAGCAGTTCTTC. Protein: CASSDPSGSSYNEQFF.

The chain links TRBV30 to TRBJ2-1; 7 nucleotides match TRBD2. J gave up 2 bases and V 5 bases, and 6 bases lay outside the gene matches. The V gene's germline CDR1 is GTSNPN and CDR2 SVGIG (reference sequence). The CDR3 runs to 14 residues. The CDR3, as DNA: TGTGCCTGGGCGACCGGGACTACCTACAATGAGCAGTTCTTC. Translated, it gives CAWATGTTYNEQFF. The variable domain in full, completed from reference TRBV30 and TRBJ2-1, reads SQTIHQWPATLVQPVGSPLSLECTVEGTSNPNLYWYRQAAGRGLQLLFYSVGIGQISSEVPQNLSASRPQDRQFILSSKKLLLSDSGFYLCAWATGTTYNEQFFGPGTRLTVL.

CDR3 in DNA: TGTGCCAGCAGATTAATGGACAGTTACGAGCAGTACTTC. Residues: CASRLMDSYEQYF. The V call is TRBV28, the J call TRBJ2-7; maybe TRBD1 (6 bases). V lost 6 bases and J lost 4, with 13 bases in between. The CDR3 is 13 residues long. Looked up from germline, CDR1 is MDHEN and CDR2 is SYDVKM.

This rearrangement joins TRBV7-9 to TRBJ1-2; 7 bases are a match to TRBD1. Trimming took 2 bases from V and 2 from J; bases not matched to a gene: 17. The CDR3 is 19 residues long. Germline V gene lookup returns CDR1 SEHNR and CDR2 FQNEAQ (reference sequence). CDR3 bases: TGTGCCAGCAGCTTACGGGTTGACAGGGATCTTAGGCCGAACTATGGCTACACCTTC. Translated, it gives CASSLRVDRDLRPNYGYTF. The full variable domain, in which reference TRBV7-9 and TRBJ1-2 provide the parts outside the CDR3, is DTGVSQNPRHKITKRGQNVTFRCDPISEHNRLYWYRQTLGQGPEFLTYFQNEAQLEKSRLLSDRFSAERPKGSFSTLEIQRTEQGDSAMYLCASSLRVDRDLRPNYGYTFGSGTRLTVV.

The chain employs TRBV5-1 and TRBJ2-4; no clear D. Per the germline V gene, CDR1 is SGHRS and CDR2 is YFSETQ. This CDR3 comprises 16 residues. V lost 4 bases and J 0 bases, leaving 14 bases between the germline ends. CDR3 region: CASSIQSLAAKNIQYF. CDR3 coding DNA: TGCGCCAGCAGCATACAATCGCTGGCAGCCAAAAACATTCAGTACTTC. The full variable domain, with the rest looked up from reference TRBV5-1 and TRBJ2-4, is KAGVTQTPRYLIKTRGQQVTLSCSPISGHRSVSWYQQTPGQGLQFLFEYFSETQRNKGNFPGRFSGRQFSNSRSEMNVSTLELGDSALYLCASSIQSLAAKNIQYFGAGTRLSVL.

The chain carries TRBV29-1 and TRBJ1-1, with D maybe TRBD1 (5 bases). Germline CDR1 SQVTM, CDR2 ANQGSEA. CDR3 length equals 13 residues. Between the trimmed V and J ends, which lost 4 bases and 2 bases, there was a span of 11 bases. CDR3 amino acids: CSVARRANTEAFF. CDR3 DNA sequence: TGCAGCGTTGCTCGCAGGGCAAACACTGAAGCTTTCTTT.

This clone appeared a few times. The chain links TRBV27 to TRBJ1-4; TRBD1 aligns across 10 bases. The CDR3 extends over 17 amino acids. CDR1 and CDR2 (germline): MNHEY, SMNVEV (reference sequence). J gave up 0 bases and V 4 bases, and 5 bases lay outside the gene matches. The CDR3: CASSSDRGEATNEKLFF. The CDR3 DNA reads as TGTGCCAGCAGTTCGGACAGGGGGGAGGCAACTAATGAAAAACTGTTTTTT.

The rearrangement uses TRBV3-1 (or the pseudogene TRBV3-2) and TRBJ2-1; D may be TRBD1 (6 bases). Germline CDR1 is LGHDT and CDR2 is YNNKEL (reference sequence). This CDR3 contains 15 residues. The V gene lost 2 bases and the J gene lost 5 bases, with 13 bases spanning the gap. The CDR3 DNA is TGTGCCAGCAGCCAAACCCCACAGGGCCACAATGAGCAGTTCTTC. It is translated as CASSQTPQGHNEQFF.

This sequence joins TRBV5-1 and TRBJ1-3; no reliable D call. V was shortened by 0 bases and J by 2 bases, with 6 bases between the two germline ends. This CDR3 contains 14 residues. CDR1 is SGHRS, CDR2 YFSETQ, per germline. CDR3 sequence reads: CASSLDSPGNTIYF. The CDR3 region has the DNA TGCGCCAGCAGCTTGGACAGCCCTGGAAACACCATATATTTT.

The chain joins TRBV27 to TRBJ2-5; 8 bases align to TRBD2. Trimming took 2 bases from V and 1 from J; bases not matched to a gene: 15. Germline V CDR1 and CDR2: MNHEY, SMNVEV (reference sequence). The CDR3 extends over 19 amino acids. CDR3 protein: CASSLPPRGGRPIQETQYF. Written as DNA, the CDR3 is TGTGCCAGCAGTTTACCCCCCCGGGGCGGGAGGCCCATCCAAGAGACCCAGTACTTC.

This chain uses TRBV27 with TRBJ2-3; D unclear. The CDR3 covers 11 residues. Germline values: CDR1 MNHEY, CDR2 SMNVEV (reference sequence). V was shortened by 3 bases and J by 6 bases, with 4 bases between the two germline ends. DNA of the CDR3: TGTGCCAGCAGTTTTATGGATACGCAGTATTTT. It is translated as CASSFMDTQYF.

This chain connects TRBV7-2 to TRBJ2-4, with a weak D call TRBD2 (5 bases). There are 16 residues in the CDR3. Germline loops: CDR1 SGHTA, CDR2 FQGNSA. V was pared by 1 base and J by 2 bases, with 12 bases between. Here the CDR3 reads CASSLVPGFTKNIQYF. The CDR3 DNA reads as TGTGCCAGCAGCTTAGTGCCGGGATTTACCAAAAACATTCAGTACTTC.

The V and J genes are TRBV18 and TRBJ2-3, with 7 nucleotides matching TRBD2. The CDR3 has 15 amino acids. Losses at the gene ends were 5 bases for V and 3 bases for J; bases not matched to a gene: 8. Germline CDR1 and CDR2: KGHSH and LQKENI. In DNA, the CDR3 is TGTGCCAGCTCAGTGGTGTCCGGGGGGACAGATACGCAGTATTTT. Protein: CASSVVSGGTDTQYF.

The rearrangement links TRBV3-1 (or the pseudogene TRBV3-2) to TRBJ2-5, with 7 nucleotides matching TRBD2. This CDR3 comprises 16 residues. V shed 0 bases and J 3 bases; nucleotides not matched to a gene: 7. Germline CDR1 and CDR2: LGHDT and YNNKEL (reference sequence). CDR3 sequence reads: CASSQESSGKEETQYF. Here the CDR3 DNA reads TGTGCCAGCAGCCAAGAGTCCAGCGGGAAGGAAGAGACCCAGTACTTC.

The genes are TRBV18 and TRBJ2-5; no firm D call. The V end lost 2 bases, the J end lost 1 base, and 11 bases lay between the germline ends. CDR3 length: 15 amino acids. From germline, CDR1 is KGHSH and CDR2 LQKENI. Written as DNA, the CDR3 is TGTGCCAGCTCACCATCAAGGAGCGCCCAAGAGACCCAGTACTTC. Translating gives CASSPSRSAQETQYF.

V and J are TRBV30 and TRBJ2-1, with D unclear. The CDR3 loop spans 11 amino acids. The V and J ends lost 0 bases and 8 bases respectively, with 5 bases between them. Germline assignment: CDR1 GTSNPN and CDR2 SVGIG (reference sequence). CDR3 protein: CAWSVRDEQFF. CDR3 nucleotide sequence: TGTGCCTGGAGTGTACGGGATGAGCAGTTCTTC.

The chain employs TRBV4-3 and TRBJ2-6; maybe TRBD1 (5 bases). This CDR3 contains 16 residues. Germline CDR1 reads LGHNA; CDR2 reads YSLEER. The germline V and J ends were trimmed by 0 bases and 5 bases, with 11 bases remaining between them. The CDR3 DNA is TGCGCCAGCAGCCAAGATTCGACAGCCCGGGCCAACGTCCTGACTTTC. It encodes CASSQDSTARANVLTF.

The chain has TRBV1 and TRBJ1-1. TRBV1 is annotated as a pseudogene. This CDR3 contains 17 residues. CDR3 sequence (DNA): TGCACCAGCAGCCAGAAGAAGAGAGCACCACGGAACACTGAAGCTTTCTTT. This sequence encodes CTSSQKKRAPRNTEAFF.

The CDR3 loop reads CASSQGGWANEKLFF. The CDR3 DNA is TGTGCCAGCAGCCAAGGAGGGTGGGCTAATGAAAAACTGTTTTTT. This chain uses TRBV3-1 (or the pseudogene TRBV3-2) with TRBJ1-4; D not resolved. Germline values: CDR1 LGHDT, CDR2 YNNKEL (reference sequence). The CDR3 sequence is 15 residues long. The ends were cut back, 1 base at V and 3 bases at J, with 9 bases in the middle.